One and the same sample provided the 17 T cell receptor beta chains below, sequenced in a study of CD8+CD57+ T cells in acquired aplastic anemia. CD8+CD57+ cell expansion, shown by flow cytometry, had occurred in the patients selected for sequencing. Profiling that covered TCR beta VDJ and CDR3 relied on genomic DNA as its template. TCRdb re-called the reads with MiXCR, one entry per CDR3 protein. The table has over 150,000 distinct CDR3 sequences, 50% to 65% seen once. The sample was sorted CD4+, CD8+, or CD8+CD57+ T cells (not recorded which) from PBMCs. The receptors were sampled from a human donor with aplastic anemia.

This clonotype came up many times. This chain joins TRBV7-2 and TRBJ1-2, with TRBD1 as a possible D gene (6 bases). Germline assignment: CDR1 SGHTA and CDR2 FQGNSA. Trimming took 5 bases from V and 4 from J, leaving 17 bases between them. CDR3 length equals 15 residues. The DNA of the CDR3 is TGTGCCAGCAGCCAGCGTGGGGGGCGGGTCTATGGCTACACCTTC. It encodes CASSQRGGRVYGYTF. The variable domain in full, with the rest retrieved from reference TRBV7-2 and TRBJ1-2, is GAGVSQSPSNKVTEKGKDVELRCDPISGHTALYWYRQSLGQGLEFLIYFQGNSAPDKSGLPSDRFSAERTGGSVSTLTIQRTQQEDSAVYLCASSQRGGRVYGYTFGSGTRLTVV.

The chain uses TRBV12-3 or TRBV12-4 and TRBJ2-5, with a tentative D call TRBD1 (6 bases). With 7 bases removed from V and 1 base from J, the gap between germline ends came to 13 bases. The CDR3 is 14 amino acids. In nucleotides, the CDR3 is TGTGCCAGCATTCTATCAGGGGTCCAAGAGACCCAGTACTTC. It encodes CASILSGVQETQYF.

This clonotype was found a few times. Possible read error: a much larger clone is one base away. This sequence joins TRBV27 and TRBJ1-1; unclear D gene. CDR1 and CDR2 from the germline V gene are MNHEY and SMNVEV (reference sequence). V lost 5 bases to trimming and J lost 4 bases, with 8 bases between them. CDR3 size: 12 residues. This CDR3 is CASSPRGTEAFF. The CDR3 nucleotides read TGTGCCAGCAGTCCGCGGGGCACTGAAGCTTTCTTT.

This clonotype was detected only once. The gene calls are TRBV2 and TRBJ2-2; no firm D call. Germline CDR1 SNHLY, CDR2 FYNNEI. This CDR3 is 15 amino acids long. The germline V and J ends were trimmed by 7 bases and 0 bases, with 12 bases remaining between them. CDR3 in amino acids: CASTRTTTNTGELFF. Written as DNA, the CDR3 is TGTGCCAGCACCCGGACCACTACGAACACCGGGGAGCTGTTTTTT. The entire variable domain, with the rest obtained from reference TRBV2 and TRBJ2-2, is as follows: EPEVTQTPSHQVTQMGQEVILRCVPISNHLYFYWYRQILGQKVEFLVSFYNNEISEKSEIFDDQFSVERPDGSNFTLKIRSTKLEDSAMYFCASTRTTTNTGELFFGEGSRLTVL.

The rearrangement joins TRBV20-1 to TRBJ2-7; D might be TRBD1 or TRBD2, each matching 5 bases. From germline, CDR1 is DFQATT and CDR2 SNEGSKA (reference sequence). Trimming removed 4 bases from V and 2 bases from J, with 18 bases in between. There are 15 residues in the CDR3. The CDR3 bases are TGCAGTGCTACCAGGGCCTTGGGGACCACCTACGAGCAGTACTTC. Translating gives CSATRALGTTYEQYF.

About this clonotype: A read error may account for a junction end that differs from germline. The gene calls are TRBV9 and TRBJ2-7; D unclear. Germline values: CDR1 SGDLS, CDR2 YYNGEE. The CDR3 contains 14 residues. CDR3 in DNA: TGCGCCAGCAGCTTTGGGGTCGGCCTTGGGGAGCAGTACTTC. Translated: CASSFGVGLGEQYF.

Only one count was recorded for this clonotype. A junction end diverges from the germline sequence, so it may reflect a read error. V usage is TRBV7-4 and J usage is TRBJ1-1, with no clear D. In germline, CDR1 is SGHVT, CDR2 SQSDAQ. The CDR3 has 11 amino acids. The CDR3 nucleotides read TGTGCCGGCAGTTTTGGGACTGAAGCTTTCTTT. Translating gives CAGSFGTEAFF.

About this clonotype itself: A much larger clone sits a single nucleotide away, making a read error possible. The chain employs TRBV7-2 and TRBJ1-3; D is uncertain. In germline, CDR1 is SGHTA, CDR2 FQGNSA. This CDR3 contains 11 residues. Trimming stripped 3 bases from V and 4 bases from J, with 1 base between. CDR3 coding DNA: TGTGCCAGCAGCTTCGGAAACACCATATATTTT. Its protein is CASSFGNTIYF.

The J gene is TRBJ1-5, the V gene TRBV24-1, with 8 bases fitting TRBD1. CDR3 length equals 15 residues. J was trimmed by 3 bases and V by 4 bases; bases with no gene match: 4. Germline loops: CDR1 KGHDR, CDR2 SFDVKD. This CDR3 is CATSDNQGANQPQHF. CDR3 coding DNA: TGTGCCACCAGTGACAATCAGGGGGCCAATCAGCCCCAGCATTTT.

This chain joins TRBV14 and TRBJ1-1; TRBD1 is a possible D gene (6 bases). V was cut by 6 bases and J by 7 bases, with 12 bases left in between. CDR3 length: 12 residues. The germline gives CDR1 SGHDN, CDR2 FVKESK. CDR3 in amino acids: CASSQGYGEAFF. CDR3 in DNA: TGTGCCAGCAGTCAGGGGTATGGTGAAGCTTTCTTT. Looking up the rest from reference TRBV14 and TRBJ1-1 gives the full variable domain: EAGVTQFPSHSVIEKGQTVTLRCDPISGHDNLYWYRRVMGKEIKFLLHFVKESKQDESGMPNNRFLAERTGGTYSTLKVQPAELEDSGVYFCASSQGYGEAFFGQGTRLTVV.

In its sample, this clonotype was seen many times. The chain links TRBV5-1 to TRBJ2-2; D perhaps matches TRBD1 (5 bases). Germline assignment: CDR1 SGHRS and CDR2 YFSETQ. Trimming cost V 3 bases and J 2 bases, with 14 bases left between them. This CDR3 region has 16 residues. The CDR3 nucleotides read TGCGCCAGCAGCTCTGAAGGCCAGGGTAACACCGGGGAGCTGTTTTTT. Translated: CASSSEGQGNTGELFF.

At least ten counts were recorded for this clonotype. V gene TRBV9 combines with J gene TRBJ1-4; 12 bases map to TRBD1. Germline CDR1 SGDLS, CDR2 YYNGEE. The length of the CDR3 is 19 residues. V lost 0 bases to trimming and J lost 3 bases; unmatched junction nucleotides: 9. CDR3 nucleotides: TGTGCCAGCAGCGTAGGGAGGGACAGGGGGCGCGTTTCTAATGAAAAACTGTTTTTT. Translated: CASSVGRDRGRVSNEKLFF. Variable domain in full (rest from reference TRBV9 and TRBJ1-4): DSGVTQTPKHLITATGQRVTLRCSPRSGDLSVYWYQQSLDQGLQFLIQYYNGEERAKGNILERFSAQQFPDLHSELNLSSLELGDSALYFCASSVGRDRGRVSNEKLFFGSGTQLSVL.

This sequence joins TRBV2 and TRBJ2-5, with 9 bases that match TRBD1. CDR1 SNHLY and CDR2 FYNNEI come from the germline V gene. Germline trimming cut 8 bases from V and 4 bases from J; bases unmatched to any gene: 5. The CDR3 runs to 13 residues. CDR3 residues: CASWDRARETQYF. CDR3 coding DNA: TGTGCCAGCTGGGACAGGGCGAGAGAGACCCAGTACTTC.

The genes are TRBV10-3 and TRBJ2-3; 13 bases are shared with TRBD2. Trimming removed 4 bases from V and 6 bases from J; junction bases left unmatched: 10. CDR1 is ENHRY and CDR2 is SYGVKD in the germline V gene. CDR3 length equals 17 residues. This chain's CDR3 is CAISGGPTSGGADTQYF. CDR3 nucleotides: TGTGCCATCAGTGGGGGTCCCACTAGCGGGGGGGCGGATACGCAGTATTTT.

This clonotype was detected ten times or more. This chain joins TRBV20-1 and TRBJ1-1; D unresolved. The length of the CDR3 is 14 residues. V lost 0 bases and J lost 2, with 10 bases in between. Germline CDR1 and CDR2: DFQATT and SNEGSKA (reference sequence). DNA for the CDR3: TGCAGTGCTAGAGATGACACTACCAACACTGAAGCTTTCTTT. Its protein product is CSARDDTTNTEAFF.

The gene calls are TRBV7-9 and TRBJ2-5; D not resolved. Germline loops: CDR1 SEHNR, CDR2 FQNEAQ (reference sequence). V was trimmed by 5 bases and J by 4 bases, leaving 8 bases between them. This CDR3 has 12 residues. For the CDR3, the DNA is TGTGCCAGCAGCCTCTTGGGAGAGACCCAGTACTTC. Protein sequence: CASSLLGETQYF.

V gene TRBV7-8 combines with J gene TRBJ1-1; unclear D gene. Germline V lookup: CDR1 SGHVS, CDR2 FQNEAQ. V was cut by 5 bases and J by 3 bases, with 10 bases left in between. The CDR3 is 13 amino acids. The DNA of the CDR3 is TGTGCCAGCAGCGAGCGTCGAGACACTGAAGCTTTCTTT. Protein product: CASSERRDTEAFF.